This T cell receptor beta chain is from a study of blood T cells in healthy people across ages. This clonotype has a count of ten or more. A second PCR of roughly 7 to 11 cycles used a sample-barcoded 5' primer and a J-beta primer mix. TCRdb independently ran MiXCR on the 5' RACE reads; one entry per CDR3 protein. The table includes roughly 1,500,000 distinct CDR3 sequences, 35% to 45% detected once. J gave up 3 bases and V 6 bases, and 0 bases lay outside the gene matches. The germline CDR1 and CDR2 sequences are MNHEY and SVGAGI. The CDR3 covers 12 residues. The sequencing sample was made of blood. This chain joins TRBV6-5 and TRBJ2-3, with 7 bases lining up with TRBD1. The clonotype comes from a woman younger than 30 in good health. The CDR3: CASRQGTDTQYF. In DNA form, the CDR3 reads TGTGCCAGCAGACAGGGGACAGATACGCAGTATTTT.